The source of this T cell receptor (beta chain) is a study of T cell responses to AZD1222 COVID-19 vaccine. General observations from the study: Baseline serology detected seropositivity in only six AZD1222 recipients.

Sequenced by immunoSEQ multiplex PCR; TCRdb stores in-frame clones only, minus some. The data show more than 100,000 clones, around 89% seen once. The CDR3 runs to 18 residues. Germline CDR1 SGHTA, CDR2 FQGNSA. With 5 bases removed from V and 0 bases from J, the gap between germline ends came to 20 bases. Concerning this clone: Its antigen is currently unknown.

The chain recombines TRBV7-2 with TRBJ1-3; D is ambiguous. The receptor was derived from an adult in good health. Material: peripheral blood, obtained on day 0 of AZD1222 vaccination. In nucleotides, the CDR3 is TGTGCCAGCAGCCCTCGTATAGTCGGAATAAGCTCTGGAAACACCATATATTTT. It yields the protein CASSPRIVGISSGNTIYF.